This T cell receptor beta chain is from a study of blood T cells in healthy people across ages. Findings and caveats of the study: Naive T cell percentage by flow cytometry tracked strongly with beta diversity.

This clonotype occurred a few times. Its matching antigen is unknown. The CDR3 runs 14 residues. V shed 5 bases, J shed 3 bases, and the junction held 2 bases outside the gene matches. Germline V gives CDR1 KGHDR, CDR2 SFDVKD. Healthy Caucasian individuals from Russia aged about 6 to 95 were enrolled as donors. Per individual sample, total RNA of at least 6 micrograms was extracted. A second PCR of 7 to 11 cycles used a sample-barcoded 5' primer and a J-beta primer mix. Using its own MiXCR run on the 5' RACE reads, TCRdb lists one record per CDR3 protein. The sample comprises about 1.1 million distinct CDR3 sequences, 35% to 40% of which are singletons, and around 13% rests with the top ten.

The sequenced sample consisted of blood. This receptor was identified in a man aged 18 to 35 in good health. The V gene is TRBV24-1, the J gene TRBJ2-1, with 8 bases aligning to TRBD1. Here the CDR3 reads CATSAGQGYNEQFF. The CDR3 DNA follows: TGTGCCACCAGTGCCGGACAGGGCTACAATGAGCAGTTCTTC.